The clone carrying this T cell receptor beta chain was counted a few times. Its specificity is not known. This record belongs to a study of T cell repertoires in cytomegalovirus infection. CDR1 and CDR2 (germline): SGHTA, FQGNSA. The CDR3 loop spans 15 amino acids. The V segment lost 7 bases and the J segment 5 bases; nucleotides outside the gene matches: 11. One entry per CDR3 protein results from TCRdb running MiXCR on the reads. Of 450,000 to 600,000 distinct CDR3 sequences listed, about 39% were seen once; the top ten hold about 39%. The sequences come from cultured PBMCs, collected from culture after CMV antigen stimulation. The J gene is TRBJ1-2, the V gene TRBV7-2, with 9 bases aligning to TRBD1. The sequence came from a human donor in good health (CMV status not recorded). Some clones in this sample may be carry-over from other donors' samples. CDR3 DNA: TGTGCCAGCAACGAACCGGGACAGGGATGGTATGGCTACACCTTC. Protein sequence: CASNEPGQGWYGYTF. Drawing the rest from reference TRBV7-2 and TRBJ1-2, the complete variable domain is GAGVSQSPSNKVTEKGKDVELRCDPISGHTALYWYRQSLGQGLEFLIYFQGNSAPDKSGLPSDRFSAERTGGSVSTLTIQRTQQEDSAVYLCASNEPGQGWYGYTFGSGTRLTVV.